These 2 T cell receptor beta chains were all obtained from the same sample, sequenced in a study of T cells in Graves' hyperthyroidism and ophthalmopathy. TCR beta CDR3 regions were amplified from RNA. A first-round RT-PCR of the TCR CDR3 used the HTBI primer set. MiXCR, run by TCRdb on the multiplex PCR reads, gives a single entry per CDR3 protein. Of hundreds of thousands of distinct CDR3 sequences in the sample, around 15% were seen once. Sequencing was performed on blood. The receptors stem from a woman aged 18 to 35 with Graves' hyperthyroidism.

The chain is built from TRBV4-1 and TRBJ2-3; weak D call: TRBD1 (5 bases). V gave up 3 bases and J gave up 4 bases, with 8 bases separating them. CDR3 length equals 13 residues. The V gene's germline CDR1 is MGHRA and CDR2 YSYEKL. The CDR3 DNA sequence: TGCGCCAGCAGCCAGCAGACAGCAGATACGCAGTATTTT. This sequence encodes CASSQQTADTQYF.

CDR3 amino acids: CASSSSDGGGRYF. The CDR3 DNA reads TGTGCCAGCAGTTCCTCGGACGGGGGAGGACGGTACTTC. The chain is built from TRBV27 and TRBJ2-5; D is perhaps TRBD2 (6 bases). CDR1 MNHEY and CDR2 SMNVEV come from the germline V gene (reference sequence). V shed 4 bases and J shed 13 bases, with 19 bases lying between them. There are 13 residues in the CDR3.